The 18 T cell receptor beta chains listed next were all sequenced from one sample in a study of human T cells and chemical hapten exposure. Time point specified: patch test 1, 2 weeks after DPC sensitization. The treatment here: therapeutic diphenylcyclopropenone sensitization with weekly scalp DPC. One entry per CDR3 protein results from TCRdb running MiXCR on the RACE reads. The data hold 180,000 or so distinct CDR3 sequences, with approximately 14% observed a single time. The sample consisted of whole blood, taken in connection with sensitization to the hapten diphenylcyclopropenone (DPC). The receptors shown here come from a woman between 25 and 40 years old with alopecia areata. Some clones in this sample may be carry-over from other donors' samples.

This clonotype was counted a few times. The J gene is TRBJ1-6, the V gene TRBV5-1; D is uncertain. V lost 5 bases to trimming and J lost 6 bases, with 15 bases between them. From germline, CDR1 is SGHRS and CDR2 YFSETQ. The CDR3 sequence is 15 residues long. The CDR3 bases are TGCGCCAGCAGAGGTAATAGCGGGGTTAATTCACCCCTCCACTTT. This sequence encodes CASRGNSGVNSPLHF. Full variable domain (rest looked up from reference TRBV5-1 and TRBJ1-6): KAGVTQTPRYLIKTRGQQVTLSCSPISGHRSVSWYQQTPGQGLQFLFEYFSETQRNKGNFPGRFSGRQFSNSRSEMNVSTLELGDSALYLCASRGNSGVNSPLHFGNGTRLTVT.

The J gene is TRBJ2-7, the V gene TRBV10-1; D unclear. V gave up 3 bases and J gave up 6 bases, with 15 bases separating them. Germline loops: CDR1 WNHNN, CDR2 SYGVQD (reference sequence). The CDR3 contains 14 residues. CDR3 in amino acids: CASSDTRILAEQYF. CDR3 DNA: TGCGCCAGCAGTGATACCAGGATCCTCGCCGAGCAGTACTTC.

The chain recombines TRBV2 with TRBJ1-4, with D possibly TRBD1 on 6 matching bases. Per the germline V gene, CDR1 is SNHLY and CDR2 is FYNNEI. Trimming stripped 5 bases from V and 1 base from J, with 14 bases between. The CDR3 length is 16 residues. The DNA of the CDR3 is TGTGCCAGCAGTCCAATCACAGGGAAAACTAATGAAAAACTGTTTTTT. Protein sequence: CASSPITGKTNEKLFF.

V is TRBV20-1 and J is TRBJ1-1; no clear D gene. This CDR3 is built from 15 residues. Trimming left V 3 bases short and J 6 bases short, with 20 bases between. Germline CDR1 and CDR2: DFQATT and SNEGSKA (reference sequence). The chain's CDR3 is CSARPTAYPNAEAFF. The CDR3 DNA reads TGCAGTGCTAGGCCCACAGCCTACCCCAACGCTGAAGCTTTCTTT.

The chain uses TRBV10-3 and TRBJ2-2, with 7 bases aligning to TRBD2. V trimming: 3 bases; J trimming: 3 bases; junction bases outside the gene matches: 4. The CDR3 totals 15 residues. The germline CDR1 and CDR2 sequences are ENHRY and SYGVKD. CDR3 protein: CAISERAGHTGELFF. DNA of the CDR3: TGTGCCATCAGTGAAAGAGCGGGGCACACCGGGGAGCTGTTTTTT.

The rearrangement joins TRBV10-3 to TRBJ2-5; 14 positions match TRBD2. The CDR3 spans 16 residues. The V gene end was trimmed by 6 bases and the J gene end by 1 base; junction bases not matched to a gene: 4. Germline CDR1 is ENHRY and CDR2 is SYGVKD. CDR3 DNA: TGTGCCATCAGCCCGGGACTAGCGGGGGTCCAAGAGACCCAGTACTTC. Translation: CAISPGLAGVQETQYF.

The rearrangement links TRBV28 to TRBJ2-3; 7 nucleotides align to TRBD1. The CDR3 length is 17 residues. CDR1 MDHEN and CDR2 SYDVKM come from the germline V gene. The V segment lost 4 bases and the J segment 6 bases; nucleotides outside the gene matches: 16. CDR3 region: CASSWAMTGLISDTQYF. CDR3 coding DNA: TGTGCCAGCAGTTGGGCCATGACAGGGCTTATTTCGGATACGCAGTATTTT.

This clonotype showed up just a few times. The rearrangement uses TRBV10-2 and TRBJ2-5, with TRBD2 identical over 8 bases. Germline V lookup: CDR1 WSHSY, CDR2 SAAADI. The V gene end was trimmed by 6 bases and the J gene end by 5 bases; junction bases not matched to a gene: 8. This CDR3 region has 14 residues. The CDR3 DNA reads as TGCGCCAGCAGAGTAGCGGGAACCGGGGAGACCCAGTACTTC. Residues: CASRVAGTGETQYF.

This chain connects TRBV12-3 or TRBV12-4 to TRBJ2-2; 8 positions agree with TRBD2. J was trimmed by 1 base and V by 4 bases; bases with no gene match: 8. This CDR3 comprises 17 residues. The CDR3 sequence: CASSSTSGPLNTGELFF. CDR3 DNA: TGTGCCAGCAGTTCCACTAGCGGACCCCTGAACACCGGGGAGCTGTTTTTT.

This chain links TRBV6-2 or TRBV6-3 with TRBJ1-3; no firm D call. Germline V gene sequence: CDR1 MNHEY, CDR2 SVGEGT. V lost 0 bases and J lost 0, with 9 bases in between. This CDR3 region has 16 residues. The CDR3 DNA reads as TGTGCCAGCAGTTACTCGAAGGCGAGCTCTGGAAACACCATATATTTT. Translated, it gives CASSYSKASSGNTIYF.

The chain carries TRBV28 and TRBJ2-7, with 9 bases matching TRBD2. Germline trimming cut 7 bases from V and 3 bases from J; bases unmatched to any gene: 7. Germline V gene data show CDR1 as MDHEN and CDR2 as SYDVKM. The CDR3 has 14 amino acids. The CDR3 protein is CASTLRGGVYEQYF. Here the CDR3 DNA reads TGTGCCAGCACCCTCCGCGGGGGGGTCTACGAGCAGTACTTC.

The table lists this clonotype with a few counts. The J gene is TRBJ2-2, the V gene TRBV5-1; D is uncertain. The germline V gene encodes CDR1 SGHRS and CDR2 YFSETQ. The CDR3 extends over 17 amino acids. Deletions cut 4 bases from V and 0 bases from J, with 16 bases between. CDR3: CASSPELTSANTGELFF. The CDR3 DNA sequence: TGCGCCAGCAGCCCGGAACTCACGAGCGCGAACACCGGGGAGCTGTTTTTT.

The rearrangement links TRBV7-9 to TRBJ1-1; D possibly corresponds to TRBD1 (5 bases). Germline V gene sequence: CDR1 SEHNR, CDR2 FQNEAQ (reference sequence). Trimming removed 1 base from V and 2 bases from J, with 14 bases in between. The CDR3 length is 16 residues. The CDR3: CASSLGSTARNTEAFF. DNA of the CDR3: TGTGCCAGCAGCTTAGGATCGACAGCACGAAACACTGAAGCTTTCTTT.

This clonotype was found a few times. The chain employs TRBV3-1 and TRBJ2-5; the D gene is possibly TRBD2 (6 bases). The CDR3 spans 15 residues. Germline V gives CDR1 LGHDT, CDR2 YNNKEL (reference sequence). V was clipped by 4 bases and J by 4 bases, with 16 bases between them. The CDR3 sequence is CASSPRAGSLETQYF. The CDR3 DNA sequence: TGTGCCAGCAGCCCCCGAGCCGGGAGCTTAGAGACCCAGTACTTC.

This clonotype was counted a single time. The chain is built from TRBV5-1 and TRBJ2-7; 9 nucleotides align to TRBD1. The V segment lost 0 bases and the J segment 4 bases; nucleotides outside the gene matches: 2. CDR1 is SGHRS and CDR2 is YFSETQ in the germline V gene. The CDR3 runs to 14 residues. CDR3 in amino acids: CASSLGDRGYEQYF. In DNA, the CDR3 is TGCGCCAGCAGCTTGGGCGACAGGGGGTACGAGCAGTACTTC. Using reference TRBV5-1 and TRBJ2-7 for the parts outside the CDR3, the full variable domain is KAGVTQTPRYLIKTRGQQVTLSCSPISGHRSVSWYQQTPGQGLQFLFEYFSETQRNKGNFPGRFSGRQFSNSRSEMNVSTLELGDSALYLCASSLGDRGYEQYFGPGTRLTVT.

This clonotype occurred a few times. The J gene is TRBJ1-3, the V gene TRBV21-1. TRBV21-1 is noted as a pseudogene. This CDR3 region has 20 residues. This CDR3 reads CASSKCPLPRPVHSGNTIYF. DNA of the CDR3: TGTGCCAGCAGCAAATGTCCCCTCCCTCGGCCCGTTCACTCTGGAAACACCATATATTTT.

This chain connects TRBV18 to TRBJ2-2, with a weak D call TRBD2 (5 bases). From germline, CDR1 is KGHSH and CDR2 LQKENI. The CDR3 runs 16 residues. Trimming removed 4 bases from V and 4 bases from J, with 16 bases in between. The CDR3 protein is CASSREGIQITGELFF. As DNA, the CDR3 is TGTGCCAGCTCACGAGAGGGAATTCAAATCACCGGGGAGCTGTTTTTT.

There are a few counts of this clonotype. This chain joins TRBV5-3 and TRBJ2-2; D may match TRBD1 or TRBD2 (5 bases each). TRBV5-3 is an ORF for which the function is uncertain. V lost 2 bases and J lost 4, with 18 bases in between. This CDR3 comprises 17 residues. The CDR3 region is CARSLPTEPGVTGELFF. Written as DNA, the CDR3 is TGTGCCAGAAGCTTACCGACAGAACCCGGGGTCACCGGGGAGCTGTTTTTT.